The sequence of this T cell receptor (beta chain) was determined in a study of blood T cell repertoires in COVID-19. Study-wide background: The origin of the acute and convalescent COVID-19 samples was the United States, Italy and Spain. The analysed material was cDNA or gDNA that came from T cells, B-cell-depleted T cells, or PBMCs.

In the original workflow: Reference gene primer amplification gave nucleated cell count estimates. Profiling relied on immunoSEQ multiplex PCR, and the TCRdb table lists in-frame clones only, not all of them. V and J calls plus clone size are reproduced from that table; the DNA served to infer D and trimming. The sample holds about 140,000 clones, approximately 84% seen once. V lost 3 bases and J lost 3, with 11 bases in between. In germline, CDR1 is WSHSY, CDR2 SAAADI. This CDR3 has 14 amino acids. This TCR was recovered from a woman aged 60-75 years with acute or convalescent COVID-19. The chain is built from TRBV10-2 and TRBJ1-1, with D hard to call. Sequenced input: peripheral blood. The CDR3 nucleotides read TGCGCCAGCAGTGACCGCCGGAGGCACACTGAAGCTTTCTTT. This translates into CASSDRRRHTEAFF.